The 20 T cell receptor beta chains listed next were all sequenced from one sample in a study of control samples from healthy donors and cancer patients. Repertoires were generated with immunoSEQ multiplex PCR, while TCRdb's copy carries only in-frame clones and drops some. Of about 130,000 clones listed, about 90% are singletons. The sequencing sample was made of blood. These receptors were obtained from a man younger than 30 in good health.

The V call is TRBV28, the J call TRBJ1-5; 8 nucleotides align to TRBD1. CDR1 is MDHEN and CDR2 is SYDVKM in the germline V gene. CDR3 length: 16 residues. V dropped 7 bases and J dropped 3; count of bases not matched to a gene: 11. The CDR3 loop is CASNLDRGLNNQPQHF. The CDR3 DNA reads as TGTGCCAGCAACCTCGACAGGGGCCTAAACAATCAGCCCCAGCATTTT.

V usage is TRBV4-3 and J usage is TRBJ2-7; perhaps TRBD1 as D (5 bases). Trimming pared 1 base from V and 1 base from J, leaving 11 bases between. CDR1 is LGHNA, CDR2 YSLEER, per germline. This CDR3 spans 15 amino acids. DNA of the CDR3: TGCGCCAGCAGCCAAGCAACAGGCTCATCCTACGAGCAGTACTTC. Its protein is CASSQATGSSYEQYF.

CDR3 region: CASRGQGLAGWTQYF. In DNA form, the CDR3 reads TGTGCCAGCAGGGGTCAGGGATTGGCAGGTTGGACCCAGTACTTC. The chain has TRBV28 and TRBJ2-5; tentative D call: TRBD1 (5 bases). Per germline, CDR1 MDHEN and CDR2 SYDVKM. CDR3 length: 15 residues. Trimming took off 6 bases at V and 7 bases at J, with 21 bases between the two ends.

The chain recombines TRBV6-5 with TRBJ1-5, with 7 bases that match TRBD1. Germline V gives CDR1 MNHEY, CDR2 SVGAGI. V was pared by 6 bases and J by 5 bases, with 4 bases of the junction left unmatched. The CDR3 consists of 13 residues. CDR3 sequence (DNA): TGTGCCAGCAGGGTTCAGGGGGATCAGCCCCAGCATTTT. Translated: CASRVQGDQPQHF.

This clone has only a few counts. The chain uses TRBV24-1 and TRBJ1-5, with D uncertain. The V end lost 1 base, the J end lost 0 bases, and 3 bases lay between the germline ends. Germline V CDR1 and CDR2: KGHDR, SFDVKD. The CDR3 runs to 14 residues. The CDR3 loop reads CATSDFNSNQPQHF. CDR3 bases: TGTGCCACCAGTGATTTCAATAGCAATCAGCCCCAGCATTTT.

The DNA for the CDR3 is TGTGCCAGCAGCGCCACGACAGAGAACACTGAAGCTTTCTTT. Translation: CASSATTENTEAFF. The V and J genes are TRBV9 and TRBJ1-1; tentative D call: TRBD1 (5 bases). V was clipped by 3 bases and J by 1 base, with 10 bases between them. The CDR3 consists of 14 residues. CDR1 SGDLS and CDR2 YYNGEE come from the germline V gene.

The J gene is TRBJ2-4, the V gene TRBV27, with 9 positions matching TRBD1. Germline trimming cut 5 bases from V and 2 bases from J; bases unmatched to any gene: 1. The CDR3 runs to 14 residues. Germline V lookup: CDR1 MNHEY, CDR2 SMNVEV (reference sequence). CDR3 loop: CASSHRGPKNIQYF. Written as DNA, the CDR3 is TGTGCCAGCAGTCACAGGGGGCCCAAAAACATTCAGTACTTC.

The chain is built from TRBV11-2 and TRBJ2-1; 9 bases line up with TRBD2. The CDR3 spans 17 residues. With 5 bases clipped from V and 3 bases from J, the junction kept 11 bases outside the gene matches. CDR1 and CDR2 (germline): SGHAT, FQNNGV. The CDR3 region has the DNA TGTGCCAGCAGCGCGGCGAAGGGAGCGGGAGGCTACAATGAGCAGTTCTTC. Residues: CASSAAKGAGGYNEQFF.

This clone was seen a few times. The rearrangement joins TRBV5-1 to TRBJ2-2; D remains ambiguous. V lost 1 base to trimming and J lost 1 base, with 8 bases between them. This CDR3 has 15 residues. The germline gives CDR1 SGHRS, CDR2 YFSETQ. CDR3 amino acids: CASSLHSKNTGELFF. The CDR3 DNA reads TGCGCCAGCAGCTTGCATAGCAAGAACACCGGGGAGCTGTTTTTT.

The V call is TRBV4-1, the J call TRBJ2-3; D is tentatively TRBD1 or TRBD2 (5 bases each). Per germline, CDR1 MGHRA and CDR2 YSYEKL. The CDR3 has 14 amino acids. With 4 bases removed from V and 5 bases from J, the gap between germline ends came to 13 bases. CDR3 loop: CASSLRDQLDTQYF. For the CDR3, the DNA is TGCGCCAGCAGCCTACGGGACCAATTAGATACGCAGTATTTT.

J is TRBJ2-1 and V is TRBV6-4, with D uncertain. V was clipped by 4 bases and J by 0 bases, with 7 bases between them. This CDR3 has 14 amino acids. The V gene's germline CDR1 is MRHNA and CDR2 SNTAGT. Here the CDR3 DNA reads TGTGCCAGCAGTGCAGAGAGCTCCTACAATGAGCAGTTCTTC. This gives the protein CASSAESSYNEQFF.

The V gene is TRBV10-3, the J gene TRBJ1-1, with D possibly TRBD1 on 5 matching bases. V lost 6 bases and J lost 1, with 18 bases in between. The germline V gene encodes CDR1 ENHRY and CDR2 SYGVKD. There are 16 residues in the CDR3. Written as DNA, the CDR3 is TGTGCCATCAGCCGAGGGGCAGGGCTGAAGAACACTGAAGCTTTCTTT. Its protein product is CAISRGAGLKNTEAFF.

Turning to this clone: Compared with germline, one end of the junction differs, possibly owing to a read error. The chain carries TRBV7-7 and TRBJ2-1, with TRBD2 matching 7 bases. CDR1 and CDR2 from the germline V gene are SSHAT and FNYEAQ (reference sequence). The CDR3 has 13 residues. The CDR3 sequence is CASSLRENNEQFF. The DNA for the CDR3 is TGTGCTAGCAGCTTGCGGGAGAACAATGAGCAGTTCTTC.

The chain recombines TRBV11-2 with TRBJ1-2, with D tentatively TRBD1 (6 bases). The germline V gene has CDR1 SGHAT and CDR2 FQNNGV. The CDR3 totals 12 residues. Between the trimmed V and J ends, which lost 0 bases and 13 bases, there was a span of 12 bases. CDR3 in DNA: TGTGCCAGCAGCTTAGATCAGGGGAATTCCACCTTC. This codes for CASSLDQGNSTF.

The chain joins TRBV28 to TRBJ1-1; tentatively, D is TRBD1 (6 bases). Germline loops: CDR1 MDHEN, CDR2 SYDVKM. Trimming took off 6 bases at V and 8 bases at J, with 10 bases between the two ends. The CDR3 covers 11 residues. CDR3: CASSLRGEAFF. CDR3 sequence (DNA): TGTGCCAGCAGCCTCAGGGGAGAAGCTTTCTTT.

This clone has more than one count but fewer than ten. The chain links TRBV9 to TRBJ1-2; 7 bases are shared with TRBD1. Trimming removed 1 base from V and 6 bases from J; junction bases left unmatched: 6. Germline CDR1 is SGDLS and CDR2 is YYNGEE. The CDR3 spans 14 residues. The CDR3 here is CASSVQAGGHGYTF. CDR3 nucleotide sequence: TGTGCCAGCAGCGTACAGGCAGGGGGTCATGGCTACACCTTC.

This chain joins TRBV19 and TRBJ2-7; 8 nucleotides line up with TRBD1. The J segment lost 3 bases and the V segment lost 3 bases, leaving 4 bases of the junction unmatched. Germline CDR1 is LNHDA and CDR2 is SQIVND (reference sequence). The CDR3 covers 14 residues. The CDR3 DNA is TGTGCCAGTAGTATTGGGGACAGGTTCTACGAGCAGTACTTC. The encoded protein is CASSIGDRFYEQYF.

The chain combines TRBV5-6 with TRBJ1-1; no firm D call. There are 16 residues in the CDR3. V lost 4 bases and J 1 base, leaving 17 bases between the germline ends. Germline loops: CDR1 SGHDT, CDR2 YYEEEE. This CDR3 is CASSPLGYQRNTEAFF. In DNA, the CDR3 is TGTGCCAGCAGCCCCCTCGGGTATCAACGGAACACTGAAGCTTTCTTT.

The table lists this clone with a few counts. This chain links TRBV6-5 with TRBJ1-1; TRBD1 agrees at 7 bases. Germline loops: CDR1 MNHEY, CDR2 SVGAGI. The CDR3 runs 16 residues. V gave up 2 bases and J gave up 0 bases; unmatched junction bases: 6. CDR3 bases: TGTGCCAGCAGTTACGGACAGGCCCTCATGAACACTGAAGCTTTCTTT. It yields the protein CASSYGQALMNTEAFF.

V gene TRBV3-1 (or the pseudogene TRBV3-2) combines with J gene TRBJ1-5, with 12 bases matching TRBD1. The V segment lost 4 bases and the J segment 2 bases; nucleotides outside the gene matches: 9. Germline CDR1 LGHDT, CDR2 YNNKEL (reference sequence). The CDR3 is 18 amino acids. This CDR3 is CASSPGQGAVSRNQPQHF. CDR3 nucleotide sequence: TGTGCCAGCAGCCCGGGACAGGGGGCGGTTAGTCGCAATCAGCCCCAGCATTTT.